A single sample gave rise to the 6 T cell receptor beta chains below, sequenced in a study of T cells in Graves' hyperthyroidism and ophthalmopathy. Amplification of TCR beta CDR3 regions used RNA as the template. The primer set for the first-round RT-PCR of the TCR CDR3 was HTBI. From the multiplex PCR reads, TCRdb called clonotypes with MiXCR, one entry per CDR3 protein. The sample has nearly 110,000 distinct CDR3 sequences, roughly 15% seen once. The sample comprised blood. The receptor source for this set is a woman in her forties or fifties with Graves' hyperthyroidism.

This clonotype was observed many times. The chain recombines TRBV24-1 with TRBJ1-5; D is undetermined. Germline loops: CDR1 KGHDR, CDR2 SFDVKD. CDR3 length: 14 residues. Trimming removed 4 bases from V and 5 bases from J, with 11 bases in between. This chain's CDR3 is CATSDSAGDQPQHF. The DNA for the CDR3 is TGTGCCACCAGTGACTCCGCCGGGGATCAGCCCCAGCATTTT.

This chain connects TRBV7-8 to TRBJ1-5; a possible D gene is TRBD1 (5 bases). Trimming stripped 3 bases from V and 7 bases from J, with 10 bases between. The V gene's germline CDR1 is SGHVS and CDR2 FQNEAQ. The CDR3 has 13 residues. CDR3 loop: CASSFQGSQPQHF. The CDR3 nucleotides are TGTGCCAGCAGCTTTCAGGGTTCCCAGCCCCAGCATTTT.

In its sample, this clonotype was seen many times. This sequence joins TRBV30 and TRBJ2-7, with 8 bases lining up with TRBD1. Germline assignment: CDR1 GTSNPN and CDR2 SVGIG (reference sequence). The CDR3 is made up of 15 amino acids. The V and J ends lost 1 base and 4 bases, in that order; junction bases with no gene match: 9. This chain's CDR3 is CAWSGTGTGDYEQYF. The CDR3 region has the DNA TGTGCCTGGAGTGGAACCGGGACAGGTGATTACGAGCAGTACTTC.

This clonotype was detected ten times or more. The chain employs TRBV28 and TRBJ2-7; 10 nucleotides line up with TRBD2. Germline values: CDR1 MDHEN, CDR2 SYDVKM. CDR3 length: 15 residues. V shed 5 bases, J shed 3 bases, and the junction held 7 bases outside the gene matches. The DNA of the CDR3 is TGTGCCAGCAGTCCTCCGACTAGCGGGTTCTACGAGCAGTACGTC. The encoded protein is CASSPPTSGFYEQYV.

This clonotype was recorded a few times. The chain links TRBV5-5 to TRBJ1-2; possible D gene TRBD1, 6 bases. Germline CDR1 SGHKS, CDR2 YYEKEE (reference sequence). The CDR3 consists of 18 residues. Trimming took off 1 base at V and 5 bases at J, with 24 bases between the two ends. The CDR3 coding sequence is TGTGCCAGCAGCTTGTCGTCGGGGGGGCGAGTCTTCGGGTATGGCTACACCTTC. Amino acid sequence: CASSLSSGGRVFGYGYTF.

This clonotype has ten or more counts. The CDR3 region is CASTYPGDGYTF. The CDR3 DNA reads TGTGCCAGCACTTACCCGGGGGACGGCTACACCTTC. This chain links TRBV28 with TRBJ1-2; D is possibly TRBD1 (5 bases). From germline, CDR1 is MDHEN and CDR2 SYDVKM. V gave up 7 bases and J gave up 8 bases, with 14 bases separating them. The CDR3 loop spans 12 amino acids.